The TCR beta chain described here comes from a study of blood T cell repertoires in COVID-19. Overall study: The samples span acute and convalescent COVID-19 from the United States, Italy and Spain.

Germline V gives CDR1 KGHDR, CDR2 SFDVKD. J lost 4 bases, V lost 9 bases, and 4 bases had no gene match. The CDR3 is 14 residues long. This table comes from immunoSEQ multiplex PCR, and its TCRdb copy is limited to in-frame clones, with some not included. The sample includes hundreds of thousands of clones, 65% to 90% seen only once; the top ten take about a sixth. Sequencing was carried out using PBMCs or T cells enriched from blood (not recorded which). The sequence came from a man aged 18-30 years who had recovered from COVID-19. V usage is TRBV24-1 and J usage is TRBJ2-3, with 12 bases lining up with TRBD2. The CDR3 reads CATAPSGRADTQYF. DNA for the CDR3: TGTGCCACCGCACCTAGCGGGAGGGCAGATACGCAGTATTTT.